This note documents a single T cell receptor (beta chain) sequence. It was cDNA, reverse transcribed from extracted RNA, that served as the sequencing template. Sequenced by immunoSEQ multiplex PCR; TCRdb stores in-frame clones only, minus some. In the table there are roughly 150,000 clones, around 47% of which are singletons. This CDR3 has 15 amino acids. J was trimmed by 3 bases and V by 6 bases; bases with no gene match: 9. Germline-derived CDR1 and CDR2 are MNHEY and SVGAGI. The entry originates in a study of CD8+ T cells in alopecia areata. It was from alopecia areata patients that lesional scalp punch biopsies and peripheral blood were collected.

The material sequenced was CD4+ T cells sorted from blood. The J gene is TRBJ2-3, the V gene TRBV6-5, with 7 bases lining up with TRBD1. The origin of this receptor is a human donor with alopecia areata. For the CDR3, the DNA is TGTGCCAGCAGCCAGACAGGGTCAGGAACAGATACGCAGTATTTT. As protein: CASSQTGSGTDTQYF.